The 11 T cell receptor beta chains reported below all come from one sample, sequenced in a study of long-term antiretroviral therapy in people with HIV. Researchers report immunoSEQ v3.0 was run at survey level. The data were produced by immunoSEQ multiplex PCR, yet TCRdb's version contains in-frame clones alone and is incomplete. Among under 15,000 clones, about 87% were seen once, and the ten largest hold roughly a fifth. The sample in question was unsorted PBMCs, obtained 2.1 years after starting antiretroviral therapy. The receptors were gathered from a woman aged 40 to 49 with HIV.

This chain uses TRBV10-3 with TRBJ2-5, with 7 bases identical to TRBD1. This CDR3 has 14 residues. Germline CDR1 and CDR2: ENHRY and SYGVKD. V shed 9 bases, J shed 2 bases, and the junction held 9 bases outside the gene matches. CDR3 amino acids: CAIGQVPGQETQYF. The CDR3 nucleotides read TGTGCCATTGGACAGGTCCCGGGTCAAGAGACCCAGTACTTC.

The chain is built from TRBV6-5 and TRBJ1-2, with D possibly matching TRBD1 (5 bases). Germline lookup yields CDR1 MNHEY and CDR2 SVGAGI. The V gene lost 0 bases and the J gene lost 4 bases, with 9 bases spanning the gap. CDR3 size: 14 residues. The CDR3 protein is CASSYSIQGYGYTF. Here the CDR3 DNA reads TGTGCCAGCAGTTACTCAATTCAGGGCTATGGCTACACCTTC.

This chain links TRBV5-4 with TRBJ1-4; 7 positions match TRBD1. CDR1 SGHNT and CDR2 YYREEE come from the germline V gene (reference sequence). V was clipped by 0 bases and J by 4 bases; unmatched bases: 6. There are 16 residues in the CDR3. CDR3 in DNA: TGTGCCAGCAGCTTGGGACAGGGCCGGGATAATGAAAAACTGTTTTTT. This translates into CASSLGQGRDNEKLFF.

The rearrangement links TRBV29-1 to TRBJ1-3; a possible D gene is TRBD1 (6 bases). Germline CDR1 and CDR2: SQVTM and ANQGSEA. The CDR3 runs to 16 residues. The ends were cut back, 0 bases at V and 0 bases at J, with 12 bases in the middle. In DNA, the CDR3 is TGCAGCGTTGAAGATCGGCGGACAGTCTCTGGAAACACCATATATTTT. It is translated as CSVEDRRTVSGNTIYF.

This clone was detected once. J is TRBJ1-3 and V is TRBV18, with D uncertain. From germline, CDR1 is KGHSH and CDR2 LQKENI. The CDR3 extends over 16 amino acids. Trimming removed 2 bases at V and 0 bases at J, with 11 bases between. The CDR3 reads CASSPRTESSGNTIYF. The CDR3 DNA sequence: TGTGCCAGCTCACCAAGAACAGAGTCCTCTGGAAACACCATATATTTT.

For the CDR3, the DNA is TGCGCCAGCAGTGAGTCGAGGGCAGGGGGAGCAAGGACTTATGGCTACACCTTC. Residues: CASSESRAGGARTYGYTF. The chain employs TRBV10-2 and TRBJ1-2; 7 bases agree with TRBD1. The CDR3 has 18 amino acids. V shed 0 bases, J shed 5 bases, and the junction held 15 bases outside the gene matches. Looked up from germline, CDR1 is WSHSY and CDR2 is SAAADI.

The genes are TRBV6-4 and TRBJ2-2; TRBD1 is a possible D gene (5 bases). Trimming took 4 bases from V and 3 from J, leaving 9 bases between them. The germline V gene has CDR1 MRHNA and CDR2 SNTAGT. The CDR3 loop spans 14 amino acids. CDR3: CASSAQGYTGELFF. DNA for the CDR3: TGTGCCAGCAGTGCCCAGGGTTACACCGGGGAGCTGTTTTTT.

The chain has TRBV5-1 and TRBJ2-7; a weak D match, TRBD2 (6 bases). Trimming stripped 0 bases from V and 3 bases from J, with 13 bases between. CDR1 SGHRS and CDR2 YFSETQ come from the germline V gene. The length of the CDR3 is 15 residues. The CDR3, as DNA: TGCGCCAGCAGCTTGGCCTTTGGGGGGAACTACGAGCAGTACTTC. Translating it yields CASSLAFGGNYEQYF.

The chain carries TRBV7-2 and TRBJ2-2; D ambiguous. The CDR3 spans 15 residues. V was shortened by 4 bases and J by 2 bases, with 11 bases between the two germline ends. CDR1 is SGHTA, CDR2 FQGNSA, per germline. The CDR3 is CASSSVTANTGELFF. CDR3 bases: TGTGCCAGCAGCTCCGTCACGGCCAACACCGGGGAGCTGTTTTTT.

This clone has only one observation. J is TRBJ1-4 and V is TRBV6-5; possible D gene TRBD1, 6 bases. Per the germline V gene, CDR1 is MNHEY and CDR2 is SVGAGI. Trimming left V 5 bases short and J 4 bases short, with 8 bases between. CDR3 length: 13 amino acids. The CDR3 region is CASSGQINEKLFF. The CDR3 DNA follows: TGTGCCAGCAGTGGACAGATTAATGAAAAACTGTTTTTT.

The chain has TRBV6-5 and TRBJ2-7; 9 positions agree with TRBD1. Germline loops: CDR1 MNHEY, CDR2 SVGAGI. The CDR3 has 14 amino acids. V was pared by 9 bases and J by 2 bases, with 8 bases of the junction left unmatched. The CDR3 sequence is CASQRQGGTYEQYF. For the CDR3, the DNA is TGTGCCAGTCAAAGACAGGGGGGAACCTACGAGCAGTACTTC.